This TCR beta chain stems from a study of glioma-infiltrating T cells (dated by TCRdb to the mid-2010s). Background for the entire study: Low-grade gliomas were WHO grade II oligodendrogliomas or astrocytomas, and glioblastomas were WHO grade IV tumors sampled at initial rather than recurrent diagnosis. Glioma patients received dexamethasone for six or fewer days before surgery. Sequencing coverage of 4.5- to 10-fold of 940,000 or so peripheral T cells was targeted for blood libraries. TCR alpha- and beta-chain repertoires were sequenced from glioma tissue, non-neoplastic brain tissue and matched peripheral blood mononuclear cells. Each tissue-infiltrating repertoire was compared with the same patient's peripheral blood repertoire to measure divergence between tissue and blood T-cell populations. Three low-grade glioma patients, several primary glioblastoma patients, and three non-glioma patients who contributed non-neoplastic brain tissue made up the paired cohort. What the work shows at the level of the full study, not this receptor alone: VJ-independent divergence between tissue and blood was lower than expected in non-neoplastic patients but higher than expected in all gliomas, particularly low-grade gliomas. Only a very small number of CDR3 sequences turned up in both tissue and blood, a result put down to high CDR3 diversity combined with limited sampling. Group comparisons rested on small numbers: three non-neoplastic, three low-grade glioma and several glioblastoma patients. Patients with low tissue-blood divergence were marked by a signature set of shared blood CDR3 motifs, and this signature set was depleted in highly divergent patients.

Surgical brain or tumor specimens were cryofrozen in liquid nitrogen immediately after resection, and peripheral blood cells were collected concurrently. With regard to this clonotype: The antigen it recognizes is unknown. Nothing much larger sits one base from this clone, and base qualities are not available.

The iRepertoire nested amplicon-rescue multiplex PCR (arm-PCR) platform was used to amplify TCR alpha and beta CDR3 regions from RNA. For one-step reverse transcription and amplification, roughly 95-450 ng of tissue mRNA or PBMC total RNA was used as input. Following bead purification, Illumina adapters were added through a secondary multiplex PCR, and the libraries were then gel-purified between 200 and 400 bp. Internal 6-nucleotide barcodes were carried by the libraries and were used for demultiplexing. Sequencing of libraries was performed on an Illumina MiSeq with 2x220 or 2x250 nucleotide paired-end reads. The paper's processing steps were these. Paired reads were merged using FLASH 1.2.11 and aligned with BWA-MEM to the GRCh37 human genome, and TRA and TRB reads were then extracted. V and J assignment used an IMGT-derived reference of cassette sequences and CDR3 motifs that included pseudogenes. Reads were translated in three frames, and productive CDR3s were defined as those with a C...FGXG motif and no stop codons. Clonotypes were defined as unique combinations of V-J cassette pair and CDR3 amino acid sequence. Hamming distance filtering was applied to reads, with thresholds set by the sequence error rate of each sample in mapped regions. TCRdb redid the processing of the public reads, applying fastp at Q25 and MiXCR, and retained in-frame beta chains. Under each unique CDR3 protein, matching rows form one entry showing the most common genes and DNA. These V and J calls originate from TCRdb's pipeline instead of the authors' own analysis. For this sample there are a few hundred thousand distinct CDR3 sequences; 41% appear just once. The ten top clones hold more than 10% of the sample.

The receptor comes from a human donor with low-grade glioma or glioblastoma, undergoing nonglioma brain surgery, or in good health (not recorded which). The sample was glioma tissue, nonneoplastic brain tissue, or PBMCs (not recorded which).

The nucleotide sequence is TGTGCCAGCAGCTTAGCGAGAGGTCGGACTAGCGGGACAGGAAGGGAGCAGTTCTTC. Its protein product is CASSLARGRTSGTGREQFF. The chain employs TRBV7-6 and TRBJ2-1, and TRBD2 aligns with 12 junction nucleotides. Via the germline V gene, CDR1 is SGHVS and CDR2 FNYEAQ. The germline V and J ends show losses of 0 bases and 10 bases respectively, and no gene match explains 16 bases of the junction. Counted from cysteine to phenylalanine, this CDR3 has 19 amino acids. The entry retains the CDR3 DNA only, 57 bases that are in frame from base 1.